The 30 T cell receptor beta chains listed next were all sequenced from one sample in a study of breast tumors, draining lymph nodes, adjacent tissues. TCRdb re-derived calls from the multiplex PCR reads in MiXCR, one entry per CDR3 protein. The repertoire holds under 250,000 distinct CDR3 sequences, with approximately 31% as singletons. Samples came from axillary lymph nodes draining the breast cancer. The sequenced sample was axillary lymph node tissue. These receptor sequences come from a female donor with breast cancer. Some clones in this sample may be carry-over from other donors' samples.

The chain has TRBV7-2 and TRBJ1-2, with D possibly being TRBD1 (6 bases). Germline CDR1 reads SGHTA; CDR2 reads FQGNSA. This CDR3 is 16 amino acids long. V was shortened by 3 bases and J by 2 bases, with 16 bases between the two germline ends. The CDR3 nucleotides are TGTGCCAGCAGCTTCACGGCGCTGGGGGGCAACTATGGCTACACCTTC. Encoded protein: CASSFTALGGNYGYTF.

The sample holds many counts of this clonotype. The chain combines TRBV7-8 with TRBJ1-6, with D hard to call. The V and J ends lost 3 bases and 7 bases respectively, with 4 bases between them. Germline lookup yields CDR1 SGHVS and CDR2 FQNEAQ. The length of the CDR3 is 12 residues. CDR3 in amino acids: CASSLGNSPLHF. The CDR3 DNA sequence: TGTGCCAGCAGCTTGGGGAATTCACCCCTCCACTTT.

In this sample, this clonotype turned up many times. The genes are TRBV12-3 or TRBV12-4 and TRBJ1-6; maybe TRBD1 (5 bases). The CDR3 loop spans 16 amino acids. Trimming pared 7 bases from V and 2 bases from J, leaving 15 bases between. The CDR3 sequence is CASTSSEGAYNSPLHF. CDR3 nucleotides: TGTGCCAGCACCTCCTCCGAAGGGGCCTATAATTCACCCCTCCACTTT.

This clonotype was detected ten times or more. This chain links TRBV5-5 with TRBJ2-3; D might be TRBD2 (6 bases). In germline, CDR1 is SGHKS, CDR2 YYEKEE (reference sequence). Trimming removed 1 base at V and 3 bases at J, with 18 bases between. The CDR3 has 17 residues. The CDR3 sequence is CASSLLAAGTRTDTQYF. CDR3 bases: TGTGCCAGCAGCTTGTTGGCGGCAGGGACTCGTACAGATACGCAGTATTTT.

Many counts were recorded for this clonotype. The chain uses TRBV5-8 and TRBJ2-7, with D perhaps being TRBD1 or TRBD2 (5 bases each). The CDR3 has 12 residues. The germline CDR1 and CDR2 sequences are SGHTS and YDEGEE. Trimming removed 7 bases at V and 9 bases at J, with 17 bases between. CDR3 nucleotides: TGTGCCAGCCGCGGGCAGGGCAGAAGGCAGTACTTC. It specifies CASRGQGRRQYF.

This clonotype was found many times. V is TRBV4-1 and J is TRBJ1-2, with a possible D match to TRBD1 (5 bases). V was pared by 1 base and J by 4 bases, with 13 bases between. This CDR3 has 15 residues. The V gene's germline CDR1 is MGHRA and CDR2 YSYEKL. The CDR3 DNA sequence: TGCGCCAGCAGCCAAGCGGGAGGGGCGGGCTATGGCTACACCTTC. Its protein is CASSQAGGAGYGYTF.

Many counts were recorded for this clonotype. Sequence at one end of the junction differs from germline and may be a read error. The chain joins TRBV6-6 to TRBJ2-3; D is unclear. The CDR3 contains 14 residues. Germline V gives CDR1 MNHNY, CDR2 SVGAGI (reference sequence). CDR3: CASSHSTLTDTQYF. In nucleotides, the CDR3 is TGTGCCAGCAGTCACTCGACACTCACAGATACGCAGTATTTT.

CDR3 sequence (DNA): TGTGCCAGTTCCTCCCCCGCCGGACTCGGGGCCCCTAATGAGCAGTTCTTC. This gives the protein CASSSPAGLGAPNEQFF. The chain carries TRBV19 and TRBJ2-1, with D perhaps TRBD1 or TRBD2 (5 bases each). The CDR3 spans 17 residues. Trimming left V 8 bases short and J 7 bases short, with 27 bases between. The germline CDR1 and CDR2 sequences are LNHDA and SQIVND (reference sequence).

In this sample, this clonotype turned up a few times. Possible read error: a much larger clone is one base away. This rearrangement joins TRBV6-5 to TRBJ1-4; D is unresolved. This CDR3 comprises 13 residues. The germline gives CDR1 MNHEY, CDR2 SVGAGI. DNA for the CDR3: TGTGCCAGCAGTTACTCGCCGGGTGAAAAACTGCTTTTT. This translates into CASSYSPGEKLLF.

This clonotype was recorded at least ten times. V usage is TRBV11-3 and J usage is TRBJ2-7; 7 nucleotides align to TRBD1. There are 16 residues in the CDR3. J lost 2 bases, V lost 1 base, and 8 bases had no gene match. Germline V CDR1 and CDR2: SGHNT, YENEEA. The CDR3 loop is CASSLVGTDPPYEQYF. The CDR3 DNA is TGTGCCAGCAGCTTAGTCGGGACAGATCCTCCCTACGAGCAGTACTTC.

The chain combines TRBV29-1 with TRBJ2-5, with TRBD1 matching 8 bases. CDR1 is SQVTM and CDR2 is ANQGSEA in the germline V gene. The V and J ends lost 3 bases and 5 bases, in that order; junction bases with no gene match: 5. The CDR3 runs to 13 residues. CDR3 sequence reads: CSVDSRQGETQYF. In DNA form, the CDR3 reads TGCAGCGTTGACTCCAGACAGGGGGAGACCCAGTACTTC.

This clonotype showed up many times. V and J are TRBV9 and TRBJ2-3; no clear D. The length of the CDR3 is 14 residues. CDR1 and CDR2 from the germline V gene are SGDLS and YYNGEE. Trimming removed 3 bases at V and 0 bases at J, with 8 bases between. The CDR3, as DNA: TGTGCCAGCAGCGCTGTTACTAGCACAGATACGCAGTATTTT. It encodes CASSAVTSTDTQYF.

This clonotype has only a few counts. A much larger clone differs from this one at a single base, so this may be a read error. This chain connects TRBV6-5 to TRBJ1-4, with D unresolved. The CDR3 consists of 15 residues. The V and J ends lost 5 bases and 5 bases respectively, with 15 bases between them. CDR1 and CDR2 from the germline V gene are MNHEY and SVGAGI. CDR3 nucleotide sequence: TGTGCCAGCAGTCATTCCCGGACCGGAAATGAAAAACTGTTTTTT. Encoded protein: CASSHSRTGNEKLFF.

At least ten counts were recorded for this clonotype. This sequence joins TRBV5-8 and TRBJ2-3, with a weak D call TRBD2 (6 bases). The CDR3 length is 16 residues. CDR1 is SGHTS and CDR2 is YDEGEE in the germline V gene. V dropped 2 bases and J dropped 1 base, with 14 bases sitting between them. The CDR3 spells CASSFGSGRRTDTQYF. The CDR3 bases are TGTGCCAGCAGCTTCGGTAGCGGCAGACGCACAGATACGCAGTATTTT.

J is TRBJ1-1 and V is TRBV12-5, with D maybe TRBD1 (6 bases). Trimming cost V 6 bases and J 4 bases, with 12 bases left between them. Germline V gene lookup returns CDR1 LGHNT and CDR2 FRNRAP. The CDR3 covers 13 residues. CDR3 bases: TGTGCTAGTGGAACGGGGGCGAGCACTGAAGCTTTCTTT. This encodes CASGTGASTEAFF.

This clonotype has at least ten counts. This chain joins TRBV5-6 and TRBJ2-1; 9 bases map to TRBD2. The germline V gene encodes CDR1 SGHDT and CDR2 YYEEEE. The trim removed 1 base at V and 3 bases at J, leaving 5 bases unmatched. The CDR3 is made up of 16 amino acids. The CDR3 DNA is TGTGCCAGCAGCTTGCGGCTAGCGGGAATCTACAATGAGCAGTTCTTC. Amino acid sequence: CASSLRLAGIYNEQFF. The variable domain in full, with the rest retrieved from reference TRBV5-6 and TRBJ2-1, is DAGVTQSPTHLIKTRGQQVTLRCSPKSGHDTVSWYQQALGQGPQFIFQYYEEEERQRGNFPDRFSGHQFPNYSSELNVNALLLGDSALYLCASSLRLAGIYNEQFFGPGTRLTVL.

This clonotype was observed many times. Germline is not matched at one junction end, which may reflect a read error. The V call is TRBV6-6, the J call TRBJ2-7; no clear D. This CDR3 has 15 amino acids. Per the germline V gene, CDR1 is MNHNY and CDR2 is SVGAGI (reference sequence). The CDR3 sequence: CASSHSSKSDYEQYF. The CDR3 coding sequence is TGTGCCAGCAGTCACTCGTCCAAGTCCGATTACGAGCAGTACTTC.

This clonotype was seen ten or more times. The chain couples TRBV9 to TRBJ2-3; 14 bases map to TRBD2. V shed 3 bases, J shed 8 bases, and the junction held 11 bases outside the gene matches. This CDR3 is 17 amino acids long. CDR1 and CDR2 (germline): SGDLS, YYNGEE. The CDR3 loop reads CASSESPGLAGVVTQYF. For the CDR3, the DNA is TGTGCCAGCAGCGAGAGTCCGGGACTAGCGGGAGTAGTTACGCAGTATTTT.

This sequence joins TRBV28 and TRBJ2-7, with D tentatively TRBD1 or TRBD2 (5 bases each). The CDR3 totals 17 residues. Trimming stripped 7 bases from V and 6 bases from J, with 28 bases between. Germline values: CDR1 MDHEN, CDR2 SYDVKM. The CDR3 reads CASTDQTGRAGTREQYF. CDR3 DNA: TGTGCCAGCACGGATCAGACCGGTCGGGCCGGGACCCGCGAGCAGTACTTC.

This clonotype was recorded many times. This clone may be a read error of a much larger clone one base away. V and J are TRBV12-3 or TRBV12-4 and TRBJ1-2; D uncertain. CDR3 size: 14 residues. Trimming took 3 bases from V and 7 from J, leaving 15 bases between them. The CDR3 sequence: CASSFFGSGSGYTF. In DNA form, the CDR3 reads TGTGCCAGCAGTTTCTTTGGCTCCGGCTCTGGCTACACCTTC.

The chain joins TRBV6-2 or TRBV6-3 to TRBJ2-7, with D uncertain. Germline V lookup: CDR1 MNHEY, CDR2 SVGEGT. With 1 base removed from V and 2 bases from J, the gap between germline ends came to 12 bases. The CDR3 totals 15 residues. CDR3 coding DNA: TGTGCCAGCAGTTACTTAGGGCAGAGCACCTACGAGCAGTACTTC. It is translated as CASSYLGQSTYEQYF.

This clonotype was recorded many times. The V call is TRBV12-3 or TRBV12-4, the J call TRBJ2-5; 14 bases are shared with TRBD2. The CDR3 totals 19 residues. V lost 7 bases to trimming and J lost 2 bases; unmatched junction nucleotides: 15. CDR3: CASIPGTSGRWFRQETQYF. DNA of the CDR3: TGTGCCAGCATCCCGGGGACTAGCGGGAGATGGTTTCGTCAAGAGACCCAGTACTTC.

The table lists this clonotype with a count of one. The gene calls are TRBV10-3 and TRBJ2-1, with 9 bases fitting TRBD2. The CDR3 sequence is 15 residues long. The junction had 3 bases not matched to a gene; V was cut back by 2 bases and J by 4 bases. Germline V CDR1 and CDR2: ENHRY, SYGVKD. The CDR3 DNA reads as TGTGCCATCAGTGAGGGCGGGGGGGAGTACAATGAGCAGTTCTTC. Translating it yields CAISEGGGEYNEQFF.

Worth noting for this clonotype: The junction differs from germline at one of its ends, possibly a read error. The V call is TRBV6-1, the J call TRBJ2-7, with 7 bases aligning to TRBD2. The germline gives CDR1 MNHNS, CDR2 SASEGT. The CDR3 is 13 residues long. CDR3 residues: CASSQARGGEQYF. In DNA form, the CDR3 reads TGTGCCAGCAGTCAAGCGCGCGGGGGCGAGCAGTACTTC.

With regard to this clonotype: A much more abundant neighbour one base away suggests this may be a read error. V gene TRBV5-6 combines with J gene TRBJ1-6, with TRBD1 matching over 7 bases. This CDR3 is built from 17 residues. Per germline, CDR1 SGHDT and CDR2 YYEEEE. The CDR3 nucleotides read TGTGCCAGCAGCTTGGGGTACAGGGGAATCTCCGGTTCACCCCTCCGCTTT. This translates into CASSLGYRGISGSPLRF. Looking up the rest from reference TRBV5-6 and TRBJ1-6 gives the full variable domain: DAGVTQSPTHLIKTRGQQVTLRCSPKSGHDTVSWYQQALGQGPQFIFQYYEEEERQRGNFPDRFSGHQFPNYSSELNVNALLLGDSALYLCASSLGYRGISGSPLRFGNGTRLTVT.

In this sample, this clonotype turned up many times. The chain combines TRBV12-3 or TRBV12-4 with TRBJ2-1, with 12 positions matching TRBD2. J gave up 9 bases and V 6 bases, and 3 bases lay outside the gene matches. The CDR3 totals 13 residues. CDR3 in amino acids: CASRPTSGSEQFF. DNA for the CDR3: TGTGCCAGCAGGCCGACTAGCGGGAGTGAGCAGTTCTTC.

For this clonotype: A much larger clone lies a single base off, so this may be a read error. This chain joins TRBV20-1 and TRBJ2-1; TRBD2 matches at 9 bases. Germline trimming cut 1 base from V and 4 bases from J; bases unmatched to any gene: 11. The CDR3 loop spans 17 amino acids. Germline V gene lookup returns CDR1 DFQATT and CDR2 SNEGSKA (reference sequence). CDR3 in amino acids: CSARGPSSGTTYNEQFF. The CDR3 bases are TGCAGTGCTAGAGGCCCTTCTAGCGGGACGACGTACAATGAGCAGTTCTTC.

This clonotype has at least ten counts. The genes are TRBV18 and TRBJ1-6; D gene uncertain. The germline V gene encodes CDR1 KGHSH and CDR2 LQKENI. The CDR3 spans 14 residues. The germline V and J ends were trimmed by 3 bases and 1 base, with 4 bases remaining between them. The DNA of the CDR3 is TGTGCCAGCTCACCGGGGTCCTATAATTCACCCCTCCACTTT. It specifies CASSPGSYNSPLHF.

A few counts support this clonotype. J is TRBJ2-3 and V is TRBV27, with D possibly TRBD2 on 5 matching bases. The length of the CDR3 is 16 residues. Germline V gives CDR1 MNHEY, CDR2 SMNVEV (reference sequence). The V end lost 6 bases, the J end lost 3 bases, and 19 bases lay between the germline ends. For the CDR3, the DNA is TGTGCCAGCAGGAACCTAGGGAGCCTAGGAACAGATACGCAGTATTTT. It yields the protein CASRNLGSLGTDTQYF.

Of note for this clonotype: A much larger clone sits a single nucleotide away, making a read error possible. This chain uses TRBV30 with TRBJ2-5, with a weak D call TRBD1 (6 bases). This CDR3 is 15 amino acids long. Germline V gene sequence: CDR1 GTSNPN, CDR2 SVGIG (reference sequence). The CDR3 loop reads CAWSYGATRTETRYF. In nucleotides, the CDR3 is TGTGCCTGGAGCTATGGGGCGACACGGACAGAGACCCGGTACTTC.